Listed here are 24 T cell receptor beta chains from one sample, sequenced in a study of blood T cell repertoires in COVID-19. Assay: immunoSEQ multiplex PCR; the TCRdb copy retains only in-frame clones and omits some. The data contain over 450,000 clones, roughly 91% of them singletons. Sequencing used peripheral blood. The receptor set was obtained from a woman aged 50 to 60 with COVID-19, enrolled during active disease.

V and J are TRBV2 and TRBJ1-3, with 7 bases fitting TRBD1. The length of the CDR3 is 15 residues. After removal of 7 bases from V and 4 bases from J, the junction contained 10 bases not matched to a gene. Germline V gene sequence: CDR1 SNHLY, CDR2 FYNNEI. CDR3 in amino acids: CASTGTENYGNTIYF. In DNA form, the CDR3 reads TGTGCCAGCACCGGGACAGAAAATTACGGAAACACCATATATTTT.

The CDR3 region has the DNA TGCGCCAGCAGCTTGCGGAAGCGGGGGGACAATGAGCAGTTCTTC. Translating it yields CASSLRKRGDNEQFF. The chain has TRBV5-1 and TRBJ2-1, with 9 bases identical to TRBD2. CDR1 is SGHRS and CDR2 is YFSETQ in the germline V gene. Trimming took 1 base from V and 5 from J; bases not matched to a gene: 4. The length of the CDR3 is 15 residues.

The chain joins TRBV19 to TRBJ1-1; unclear D gene. V shed 5 bases and J shed 0 bases, with 10 bases lying between them. There are 14 residues in the CDR3. The germline CDR1 and CDR2 sequences are LNHDA and SQIVND (reference sequence). The CDR3 here is CASSAGYLNTEAFF. The CDR3, as DNA: TGTGCCAGTAGTGCAGGATATTTGAACACTGAAGCTTTCTTT.

V usage is TRBV2 and J usage is TRBJ1-4; the match to TRBD1 covers 8 bases. V shed 10 bases and J 2 bases; nucleotides not matched to a gene: 15. The CDR3 extends over 17 amino acids. Germline CDR1 is SNHLY and CDR2 is FYNNEI. The CDR3 bases are TGTGCCATCCTTAAGGACAGGGAGCCGGCGACTAATGAAAAACTGTTTTTT. This encodes CAILKDREPATNEKLFF. Full variable domain (missing parts from reference TRBV2 and TRBJ1-4): EPEVTQTPSHQVTQMGQEVILRCVPISNHLYFYWYRQILGQKVEFLVSFYNNEISEKSEIFDDQFSVERPDGSNFTLKIRSTKLEDSAMYFCAILKDREPATNEKLFFGSGTQLSVL.

The V and J genes are TRBV12-5 and TRBJ1-4; D call uncertain. In germline, CDR1 is LGHNT, CDR2 FRNRAP. This CDR3 region has 14 residues. V was cut by 6 bases and J by 5 bases, with 13 bases left in between. The CDR3 here is CASGRWEENEKLFF. The DNA for the CDR3 is TGTGCTAGTGGCCGTTGGGAGGAAAATGAAAAACTGTTTTTT.

V gene TRBV7-3 combines with J gene TRBJ2-1, with D maybe TRBD1 (6 bases). V was cut by 2 bases and J by 4 bases, with 18 bases left in between. This CDR3 spans 17 amino acids. Germline CDR1 and CDR2: SGHTA and FQGTGA. The CDR3 loop is CASSLGGTGQRYNEQFF. The CDR3 DNA reads TGTGCCAGCAGCTTAGGAGGAACAGGACAGCGTTACAATGAGCAGTTCTTC.

V usage is TRBV10-3 and J usage is TRBJ1-6, with 12 bases that match TRBD1. Germline V gene data show CDR1 as ENHRY and CDR2 as SYGVKD. The junction had 5 bases not matched to a gene; V was cut back by 6 bases and J by 8 bases. This CDR3 comprises 15 residues. The CDR3 protein is CAISPGTGGDSPLHF. The CDR3 region has the DNA TGTGCCATCAGCCCCGGGACAGGGGGCGATTCACCCCTCCACTTT.

The chain combines TRBV10-3 with TRBJ2-3, with D tentatively TRBD1 (6 bases). V lost 5 bases, J lost 6 bases, and 21 bases lay in between. This CDR3 has 16 residues. Germline-derived CDR1 and CDR2 are ENHRY and SYGVKD. CDR3 sequence: CAISRGSGQGRDTQYF. CDR3 bases: TGTGCCATCAGTCGTGGTTCTGGGCAGGGGCGGGATACGCAGTATTTT.

J is TRBJ2-7 and V is TRBV30, with D maybe TRBD1 (6 bases). V was pared by 2 bases and J by 1 base, with 9 bases between. Looked up from germline, CDR1 is GTSNPN and CDR2 is SVGIG (reference sequence). The CDR3 consists of 13 residues. The CDR3 coding sequence is TGTGCCTGGAGTTATACAGGGTCCTACGAGCAGTACTTC. Translated: CAWSYTGSYEQYF.

This clone was counted only a few times. The chain recombines TRBV6-5 with TRBJ1-5; TRBD1 might be the D (5 bases). V lost 2 bases to trimming and J lost 6 bases, with 8 bases between them. CDR1 and CDR2 (germline): MNHEY, SVGAGI. The CDR3 extends over 13 amino acids. Here the CDR3 reads CASSYGGGQPQHF. The CDR3 DNA follows: TGTGCCAGCAGTTACGGGGGGGGTCAGCCCCAGCATTTT.

V usage is TRBV11-3 and J usage is TRBJ2-2; weak D call: TRBD2 (7 bases). V dropped 5 bases and J dropped 5 bases, with 21 bases sitting between them. Germline V lookup: CDR1 SGHNT, CDR2 YENEEA. This CDR3 region has 17 residues. Here the CDR3 reads CASSPRLGGAWTGELFF. CDR3 in DNA: TGTGCCAGCAGCCCGAGGCTGGGGGGGGCCTGGACCGGGGAGCTGTTTTTT.

The chain links TRBV5-4 to TRBJ2-2; no reliable D call. CDR3 size: 15 residues. V lost 2 bases and J lost 4, with 12 bases in between. CDR1 is SGHNT and CDR2 is YYREEE in the germline V gene (reference sequence). CDR3 DNA sequence: TGTGCCAGCAGCTTTTACAGCCAGAGCACCGGGGAGCTGTTTTTT. Translating gives CASSFYSQSTGELFF. Combining the CDR3 with reference TRBV5-4 and TRBJ2-2 gives the whole variable domain ETGVTQSPTHLIKTRGQQVTLRCSSQSGHNTVSWYQQALGQGPQFIFQYYREEENGRGNFPPRFSGLQFPNYSSELNVNALELDDSALYLCASSFYSQSTGELFFGEGSRLTVL.

The CDR3 loop is CASSPTSGVISAGELFF. CDR3 nucleotide sequence: TGTGCCAGCTCACCGACGAGTGGAGTAATCAGCGCCGGGGAGCTGTTTTTT. The gene calls are TRBV18 and TRBJ2-2; D not certain. V lost 3 bases and J lost 6, with 20 bases in between. The CDR3 length is 17 residues. Germline CDR1 and CDR2: KGHSH and LQKENI.

The rearrangement joins TRBV7-8 to TRBJ2-3; D unresolved. V was trimmed by 5 bases and J by 1 base, leaving 13 bases between them. From germline, CDR1 is SGHVS and CDR2 FQNEAQ. The CDR3 covers 15 residues. The CDR3 region has the DNA TGTGCCAGCAGCAAGCATACGCGAGGCACAGATACGCAGTATTTT. Translation: CASSKHTRGTDTQYF.

The CDR3 here is CASSPSGQAIETQYF. For the CDR3, the DNA is TGTGCCAGCAGTCCCTCGGGACAGGCCATAGAGACCCAGTACTTC. The chain links TRBV28 to TRBJ2-5; 8 bases agree with TRBD1. This CDR3 spans 15 amino acids. J lost 4 bases, V lost 5 bases, and 9 bases had no gene match. Germline CDR1 reads MDHEN; CDR2 reads SYDVKM.

CDR3 DNA sequence: TGTGCCACCAGTGACGGGGTTGGCACTGAAGCTTTCTTT. Protein product: CATSDGVGTEAFF. The J gene is TRBJ1-1, the V gene TRBV24-1; D gene ambiguous. The CDR3 consists of 13 residues. Trimming took off 4 bases at V and 4 bases at J, with 9 bases between the two ends. From germline, CDR1 is KGHDR and CDR2 SFDVKD.

The chain employs TRBV24-1 and TRBJ2-1; 14 bases are shared with TRBD2. CDR3 length: 16 residues. Germline loops: CDR1 KGHDR, CDR2 SFDVKD. The V segment lost 3 bases and the J segment 7 bases; nucleotides outside the gene matches: 4. The CDR3 protein is CATSDGGLAGVNEQFF. CDR3 nucleotides: TGTGCCACCAGTGATGGGGGACTAGCGGGGGTAAATGAGCAGTTCTTC.

V usage is TRBV19 and J usage is TRBJ2-1; TRBD2 matches at 11 bases. Germline CDR1 reads LNHDA; CDR2 reads SQIVND (reference sequence). After removal of 3 bases from V and 6 bases from J, the junction contained 10 bases not matched to a gene. The CDR3 consists of 17 residues. The CDR3 sequence is CASSIRSTSGGFNEQFF. DNA for the CDR3: TGTGCCAGTAGTATTCGATCCACTAGCGGGGGTTTCAATGAGCAGTTCTTC.

This sequence joins TRBV30 and TRBJ2-7; 11 bases map to TRBD1. The CDR3 length is 16 residues. J was trimmed by 6 bases and V by 0 bases; bases with no gene match: 10. Germline values: CDR1 GTSNPN, CDR2 SVGIG (reference sequence). The CDR3 region is CAWSVQGQGARLEQYF. The CDR3 coding sequence is TGTGCCTGGAGTGTACAAGGACAGGGGGCGAGACTCGAGCAGTACTTC. Based on the CDR3 plus reference TRBV30 and TRBJ2-7, the full variable domain is SQTIHQWPATLVQPVGSPLSLECTVEGTSNPNLYWYRQAAGRGLQLLFYSVGIGQISSEVPQNLSASRPQDRQFILSSKKLLLSDSGFYLCAWSVQGQGARLEQYFGPGTRLTVT.

V usage is TRBV19 and J usage is TRBJ1-2; D not certain. The CDR3 contains 14 residues. CDR1 LNHDA and CDR2 SQIVND come from the germline V gene (reference sequence). The ends were cut back, 2 bases at V and 8 bases at J, with 15 bases in the middle. The CDR3 is CASSIIGRGGGYTF. CDR3 nucleotide sequence: TGTGCCAGTAGTATAATTGGCCGGGGAGGGGGCTACACCTTC.

The chain carries TRBV6-5 and TRBJ1-1; 7 nucleotides line up with TRBD1. V gave up 10 bases and J gave up 0 bases; unmatched junction bases: 5. CDR3 length: 13 amino acids. Germline loops: CDR1 MNHEY, CDR2 SVGAGI. CDR3 protein: CATKTGLNTEAFF. The CDR3 DNA reads as TGTGCCACCAAGACAGGGTTGAACACTGAAGCTTTCTTT.

The chain uses TRBV24-1 and TRBJ1-2; TRBD1 matches 8 bases. V shed 2 bases, J shed 4 bases, and the junction held 14 bases outside the gene matches. Per the germline V gene, CDR1 is KGHDR and CDR2 is SFDVKD. This CDR3 is 18 amino acids long. CDR3 DNA: TGTGCCACCAGTGATTCAGGACAGGGTAAACCCCGGGGCTATGGCTACACCTTC. Residues: CATSDSGQGKPRGYGYTF.

The CDR3 DNA reads as TGTGCCAGTAGTATTTCTGAGGGAATCCGGTATGGCTACACCTTC. Translating gives CASSISEGIRYGYTF. This rearrangement joins TRBV19 to TRBJ1-2; D is undetermined. Germline V gene sequence: CDR1 LNHDA, CDR2 SQIVND (reference sequence). This CDR3 region has 15 residues. Trimming cost V 3 bases and J 5 bases, with 16 bases left between them.

The CDR3 sequence: CAISASGGASGNNEQFF. The CDR3 DNA is TGTGCCATCAGTGCTAGCGGGGGCGCATCAGGGAACAATGAGCAGTTCTTC. This rearrangement joins TRBV10-3 to TRBJ2-1, with 10 bases that match TRBD2. The germline V gene has CDR1 ENHRY and CDR2 SYGVKD. V shed 4 bases and J 5 bases; nucleotides not matched to a gene: 11. CDR3 length: 17 amino acids.